The 23 T cell receptor beta chains in this list originate from one sample, sequenced in a study of blood T cell repertoires in COVID-19. Clones were sequenced by immunoSEQ multiplex PCR, and TCRdb holds only the in-frame ones, with some missing. The sample yields roughly 150,000 clones, roughly 93% seen once. The sequenced material came from peripheral blood. The receptors shown here come from a young man with COVID-19, enrolled during active disease.

Comment on this clone: One junction end does not reproduce the germline sequence, and a read error may be involved. V and J are TRBV12-3 or TRBV12-4 and TRBJ1-4, with unresolved D. The CDR3 has 13 amino acids. This CDR3 is CASSPTGSEKLLF. The DNA of the CDR3 is TGTGCCAGCAGTCCTACCGGGTCTGAAAAACTGCTTTTT.

The J gene is TRBJ1-6, the V gene TRBV1; the table calls TRBD1, which could not be checked here. TRBV1 is deemed a pseudogene. This CDR3 contains 16 residues. The CDR3 region has the DNA TGCACCAGCAGCCAAGAAGAACAGGCGGATAATTCACCCCTCCACTTT. It translates to CTSSQEEQADNSPLHF.

The rearrangement uses TRBV4-1 and TRBJ2-3; D not resolved. V gave up 1 base and J gave up 5 bases, with 10 bases separating them. The CDR3 spans 14 residues. Germline V gene sequence: CDR1 MGHRA, CDR2 YSYEKL. This chain's CDR3 is CASSQGLELDTQYF. CDR3 coding DNA: TGCGCCAGCAGCCAAGGCCTTGAGTTAGATACGCAGTATTTT.

The chain uses TRBV7-2 and TRBJ2-7; 7 bases line up with TRBD1. The V and J ends lost 5 bases and 7 bases, in that order; junction bases with no gene match: 8. Germline V CDR1 and CDR2: SGHTA, FQGNSA. The CDR3 covers 13 residues. CDR3 region: CASSTGTAREQYF. The CDR3 nucleotides read TGTGCCAGCAGCACAGGGACAGCGAGGGAGCAGTACTTC.

This rearrangement joins TRBV27 to TRBJ1-6, with TRBD1 matching 9 bases. The germline CDR1 and CDR2 sequences are MNHEY and SMNVEV (reference sequence). This CDR3 has 17 amino acids. Trimming at V came to 5 bases and at J to 10 bases, leaving 15 bases not matched to a gene. CDR3 in amino acids: CASSVIGPGTGRSPLHF. CDR3 sequence (DNA): TGTGCCAGCAGTGTCATCGGCCCCGGGACAGGGAGATCACCCCTCCACTTT.

This chain connects TRBV7-9 to TRBJ2-1; 11 bases map to TRBD2. The CDR3 consists of 17 residues. V shed 5 bases and J 4 bases; nucleotides not matched to a gene: 10. CDR1 is SEHNR, CDR2 FQNEAQ, per germline (reference sequence). Here the CDR3 reads CASSHFPGTSGYNEQFF. In DNA, the CDR3 is TGTGCCAGCAGCCATTTTCCCGGGACTAGCGGTTACAATGAGCAGTTCTTC.

V is TRBV6-2 or TRBV6-3 and J is TRBJ1-4; 7 bases agree with TRBD1. The CDR3 is 14 residues long. The junction had 9 bases not matched to a gene; V was cut back by 6 bases and J by 8 bases. Germline loops: CDR1 MNHEY, CDR2 SVGEGT. The CDR3, as DNA: TGTGCCAGCAGCACCGACAGGGAAGGCGAAAAACTGTTTTTT. It translates to CASSTDREGEKLFF.

This sequence joins TRBV7-8 and TRBJ2-3; no clear D gene. V shed 4 bases and J shed 0 bases, with 8 bases lying between them. The CDR3 runs to 14 residues. CDR1 and CDR2 from the germline V gene are SGHVS and FQNEAQ. The CDR3 DNA reads as TGTGCCAGCAGCTGGCAGACTAGCACAGATACGCAGTATTTT. The encoded protein is CASSWQTSTDTQYF. Filled out from reference TRBV7-8 and TRBJ2-3, the complete variable domain reads GAGVSQSPRYKVAKRGQDVALRCDPISGHVSLFWYQQALGQGPEFLTYFQNEAQLDKSGLPSDRFFAERPEGSVSTLKIQRTQQEDSAVYLCASSWQTSTDTQYFGPGTRLTVL.

This clone has a single count. The chain joins TRBV27 to TRBJ2-7; the match to TRBD1 covers 7 bases. The CDR3 runs 13 residues. Trimming cost V 6 bases and J 3 bases; bases outside gene matches: 5. In germline, CDR1 is MNHEY, CDR2 SMNVEV (reference sequence). The CDR3 DNA reads as TGTGCCAGCAGCAAAAGACAGGGCTACGAGCAGTACTTC. Protein sequence: CASSKRQGYEQYF.

The chain has TRBV7-3 and TRBJ2-5; 12 bases fit TRBD1. Germline CDR1 is SGHTA and CDR2 is FQGTGA. This CDR3 contains 17 residues. With 5 bases clipped from V and 4 bases from J, the junction kept 11 bases outside the gene matches. In nucleotides, the CDR3 is TGTGCCAGCAGCGCTAATCCGGGACAGGGGGCCGGAGAGACCCAGTACTTC. Residues: CASSANPGQGAGETQYF.

The chain has TRBV19 and TRBJ2-1, with 7 nucleotides matching TRBD1. Losses at the gene ends were 1 base for V and 0 bases for J; bases not matched to a gene: 3. From germline, CDR1 is LNHDA and CDR2 SQIVND (reference sequence). This CDR3 region has 16 residues. The CDR3 region has the DNA TGTGCCAGTAGTATAGTGGCAGGGGGCTCCTACAATGAGCAGTTCTTC. Amino acid sequence: CASSIVAGGSYNEQFF.

The CDR3 region has the DNA TGTGCCAGCAGCTTAAGGGCAGAGGGGGGGACTGAAGCTTTCTTT. This encodes CASSLRAEGGTEAFF. The chain combines TRBV13 with TRBJ1-1, with D perhaps TRBD1 (6 bases). V lost 2 bases to trimming and J lost 5 bases, with 15 bases between them. There are 15 residues in the CDR3. Germline V gene sequence: CDR1 PRHDT, CDR2 FYEKMQ (reference sequence).

The chain recombines TRBV2 with TRBJ2-7; D remains ambiguous. Trimming took 5 bases from V and 0 from J, leaving 8 bases between them. The CDR3 runs to 13 residues. CDR1 is SNHLY, CDR2 FYNNEI, per germline. The CDR3 coding sequence is TGTGCCAGCAGTTATAGGAGCTCCTACGAGCAGTACTTC. This codes for CASSYRSSYEQYF.

The chain is built from TRBV6-5 and TRBJ2-1; tentatively, D is TRBD1 (5 bases). This CDR3 spans 15 amino acids. Trimming took off 0 bases at V and 5 bases at J, with 11 bases between the two ends. Germline values: CDR1 MNHEY, CDR2 SVGAGI. CDR3 sequence (DNA): TGTGCCAGCAGTTACTCGAGGCTAGGGGACAATGAGCAGTTCTTC. It translates to CASSYSRLGDNEQFF.

The chain joins TRBV11-3 to TRBJ2-3; 10 bases line up with TRBD1. V shed 3 bases, J shed 6 bases, and the junction held 0 bases outside the gene matches. Germline lookup yields CDR1 SGHNT and CDR2 YENEEA. The CDR3 has 13 residues. This CDR3 reads CASSLGQGDTQYF. The CDR3 DNA is TGTGCCAGCAGCTTGGGACAGGGGGATACGCAGTATTTT.

The rearrangement links TRBV2 to TRBJ1-2; D may be TRBD1 (5 bases). Trimming shortened V by 4 bases and J by 5 bases, and 11 bases separated the two germline ends. Germline CDR1 and CDR2: SNHLY and FYNNEI. The CDR3 is 13 amino acids. The CDR3 DNA sequence: TGTGCCAGCAGTGGGAGGGGCGCGTATGGCTACACCTTC. The encoded protein is CASSGRGAYGYTF.

This clone was seen once. This chain links TRBV27 with TRBJ2-3; possibly TRBD2 for D (5 bases). CDR3 length equals 17 residues. Trimming removed 3 bases at V and 2 bases at J, with 18 bases between. Germline V gene data show CDR1 as MNHEY and CDR2 as SMNVEV (reference sequence). The CDR3 here is CASSFIRTGGTTDTQYF. The CDR3 DNA is TGTGCCAGCAGTTTTATACGTACCGGAGGAACCACAGATACGCAGTATTTT.

V usage is TRBV19 and J usage is TRBJ1-1, with a weak D call TRBD1 (6 bases). Germline V lookup: CDR1 LNHDA, CDR2 SQIVND (reference sequence). The CDR3 is 14 amino acids. V was cut by 7 bases and J by 1 base, with 13 bases left in between. This CDR3 is CASNKGHQNTEAFF. The CDR3 nucleotides are TGTGCCAGTAACAAGGGACACCAGAACACTGAAGCTTTCTTT. Filled out from reference TRBV19 and TRBJ1-1, the complete variable domain reads DGGITQSPKYLFRKEGQNVTLSCEQNLNHDAMYWYRQDPGQGLRLIYYSQIVNDFQKGDIAEGYSVSREKKESFPLTVTSAQKNPTAFYLCASNKGHQNTEAFFGQGTRLTVV.

The chain is built from TRBV29-1 and TRBJ2-3; weak D call: TRBD2 (5 bases). Germline CDR1 SQVTM, CDR2 ANQGSEA. This CDR3 spans 13 amino acids. The V end was cut by 5 bases, the J end by 2 bases, with 11 bases between. The CDR3 coding sequence is TGCAGCGTTCTTGAGGGATACACAGATACGCAGTATTTT. Translated: CSVLEGYTDTQYF.

This sequence joins TRBV5-6 and TRBJ2-7; D is possibly TRBD1 (5 bases). There are 15 residues in the CDR3. Germline-derived CDR1 and CDR2 are SGHDT and YYEEEE. V shed 3 bases and J shed 5 bases, with 18 bases lying between them. For the CDR3, the DNA is TGTGCCAGCAGCTCCATCAGGGTACGGGTCCACGAGCAGTACTTC. It yields the protein CASSSIRVRVHEQYF.

J is TRBJ2-1 and V is TRBV28; 7 bases match TRBD2. Germline-derived CDR1 and CDR2 are MDHEN and SYDVKM. The trim removed 5 bases at V and 4 bases at J, leaving 8 bases unmatched. The CDR3 consists of 15 residues. CDR3 loop: CASSPGGIIYNEQFF. The CDR3 nucleotides are TGTGCCAGCAGTCCGGGGGGAATTATTTACAATGAGCAGTTCTTC.

V is TRBV14 and J is TRBJ1-2; D is unclear. The CDR3 length is 13 residues. V was pared by 3 bases and J by 8 bases, with 13 bases between. CDR1 and CDR2 (germline): SGHDN, FVKESK. The CDR3 loop reads CASSHSIREGYTF. Here the CDR3 DNA reads TGTGCCAGCAGCCATTCGATACGGGAGGGCTACACCTTC.

The chain carries TRBV6-5 and TRBJ1-4, with D tentatively TRBD1 (5 bases). The V end lost 5 bases, the J end lost 12 bases, and 19 bases lay between the germline ends. Germline CDR1 is MNHEY and CDR2 is SVGAGI. The CDR3 sequence is 14 residues long. Written as DNA, the CDR3 is TGTGCCAGCAGTATTAGACAAGGGGTATTGGAACTGTTTTTT. Residues: CASSIRQGVLELFF.